The 4 T cell receptor beta chains reported below all come from one sample, sequenced in a study of T cells in severe cutaneous drug reactions (dated by TCRdb to the late 2010s). Sequencing used an Illumina MiSeq. For both bulk and single-cell sequencing, libraries were prepared with the iRepertoire multiplex PCR system and TCR subtype-specific primers. Following reprocessing of the reads by TCRdb, the data hold one row per CDR3 protein sequence and no DNA is available. The table held for this sample gives 950 to 1,500 distinct CDR3 sequences. Jointly, the top ten make up about 24% of the sample. Sequenced donors were patients with carbamazepine-induced Stevens-Johnson syndrome or toxic epidermal necrolysis (CBZ-SJS/TEN). Sequencing was carried out using PBMCs. All receptors come from a human donor with a severe cutaneous adverse drug reaction.

This clonotype is deemed medium-sized by its frequency. The V gene is TRBV9, the J gene TRBJ2-1; TCRdb selects TRBD2, and the lack of DNA leaves this call unchecked. This CDR3 spans 17 amino acids. Germline loops: CDR1 SGDLS, CDR2 YYNGEE. The CDR3: CASSVVSGRARVNEQFF.

In terms of frequency, this clonotype is large. The chain's CDR3 is CASIKQGLGFQETQYF. The chain carries TRBV6-2 or TRBV6-3 and TRBJ2-5; checking the TCRdb D call of TRBD1 is not possible without DNA. Germline CDR1 and CDR2: MNHEY and SVGEGT. The CDR3 loop spans 16 amino acids.

This clonotype is called medium-sized based on its frequency. This rearrangement joins TRBV11-2 to TRBJ2-5. Germline V CDR1 and CDR2: SGHAT, FQNNGV. The CDR3 is 14 residues long. The CDR3 here is CASSLVVDGETQYF.

The rearrangement joins TRBV11-2 to TRBJ2-7; checking the TCRdb D call of TRBD1 is not possible without DNA. The V gene's germline CDR1 is SGHAT and CDR2 FQNNGV. The CDR3 is made up of 14 amino acids. CDR3 region: CASSLVLGESEQYF.